The present TCR beta chain was sequenced within a study of shared clonotypes between healthy human individuals. Naivety among CD8 cells was defined by CD45RO negativity and positive CCR7 selection, thereby excluding terminally differentiated effector memory CD45RA+ cells. Assay used: immunoSEQ multiplex PCR; TCRdb lists only in-frame clones, some missing. Of some 2 million clones in the sample, about 95% were seen once. V was trimmed by 5 bases and J by 2 bases, leaving 10 bases between them. The CDR3 is made up of 15 amino acids. CDR1 and CDR2 (germline): MNHEY, SMNVEV (reference sequence). This clone has only one observation.

The TCR comes from a man between 18 and 29 years old in good health. The chain recombines TRBV27 with TRBJ1-6; D not certain. The sample was naive CD8+ T cells sorted from blood. Here the CDR3 DNA reads TGTGCCAGCAGTCCTTCTAAGGCCTATAATTCACCCCTCCACTTT. Its translation: CASSPSKAYNSPLHF.